This passage covers 10 T cell receptor beta chains from one sample sequenced in a study of radiation and T cells in renal cell carcinoma. Regarding treatment: 15 Gy SBRT to primary tumor, nephrectomy 4 weeks later. The method was immunoSEQ multiplex PCR; TCRdb's version includes in-frame clones alone and lacks a portion of them. In the table there are about 24,000 clones, about 51% of which are singletons. The starting material was tumor tissue, obtained from a patient whose treatment included radiotherapy and nephrectomy. These receptor sequences come from a woman aged 45-65 years with renal cell carcinoma.

The genes are TRBV2 and TRBJ1-2, with 8 bases aligning to TRBD1. The CDR3 runs to 14 residues. CDR1 is SNHLY and CDR2 is FYNNEI in the germline V gene. V shed 5 bases and J 2 bases; nucleotides not matched to a gene: 4. The DNA for the CDR3 is TGTGCCAGCAGTCAGGGGGCGCGGAACTATGGCTACACCTTC. Amino acids: CASSQGARNYGYTF.

The V and J genes are TRBV5-4 and TRBJ2-3, with D perhaps TRBD2 (5 bases). Trimming removed 2 bases at V and 4 bases at J, with 17 bases between. The CDR3 has 16 residues. Germline CDR1 and CDR2: SGHNT and YYREEE (reference sequence). The CDR3 nucleotides read TGTGCCAGCAGCTTTATTGGAGGCCCTAGCCCAGATACGCAGTATTTT. This sequence encodes CASSFIGGPSPDTQYF. The whole variable domain, remainder taken from reference TRBV5-4 and TRBJ2-3, is ETGVTQSPTHLIKTRGQQVTLRCSSQSGHNTVSWYQQALGQGPQFIFQYYREEENGRGNFPPRFSGLQFPNYSSELNVNALELDDSALYLCASSFIGGPSPDTQYFGPGTRLTVL.

The gene calls are TRBV5-4 and TRBJ1-1; D not certain. Germline CDR1 SGHNT, CDR2 YYREEE (reference sequence). The CDR3 contains 12 residues. V lost 1 base to trimming and J lost 0 bases, with 1 base between them. The CDR3 is CASSLLNTEAFF. CDR3 nucleotides: TGTGCCAGCAGCTTGTTGAACACTGAAGCTTTCTTT.

By share, this clone ranks as medium-sized. V usage is TRBV7-9 and J usage is TRBJ1-5; no reliable D call. Germline-derived CDR1 and CDR2 are SEHNR and FQNEAQ (reference sequence). The length of the CDR3 is 14 residues. V lost 3 bases and J lost 7, with 13 bases in between. In DNA, the CDR3 is TGTGCCAGCAGCTTCCTTGAGTCGGGCCAGCCCCAGCATTTT. Its translation is CASSFLESGQPQHF. Complete variable domain (other parts from reference TRBV7-9 and TRBJ1-5): DTGVSQNPRHKITKRGQNVTFRCDPISEHNRLYWYRQTLGQGPEFLTYFQNEAQLEKSRLLSDRFSAERPKGSFSTLEIQRTEQGDSAMYLCASSFLESGQPQHFGDGTRLSIL.

This chain links TRBV6-5 with TRBJ1-1; no firm D call. CDR3 length: 16 amino acids. Germline CDR1 is MNHEY and CDR2 is SVGAGI. V was clipped by 0 bases and J by 0 bases, with 11 bases between them. Here the CDR3 DNA reads TGTGCCAGCAGTTACTCGATGAGGGTCATGAACACTGAAGCTTTCTTT. Its translation: CASSYSMRVMNTEAFF.

This sequence joins TRBV5-7 and TRBJ2-6; D remains unclear. TRBV5-7 is treated as an ORF (open reading frame) with a function not yet certain. The CDR3 has 17 amino acids. V shed 7 bases and J shed 5 bases, with 22 bases lying between them. CDR3 in DNA: TGTGCCAGCCGCGTGTATTGCGTACAAAGTCGGGCCAACGTCCTGACTTTC. The encoded protein is CASRVYCVQSRANVLTF.

Many counts were recorded for this clone. The chain carries TRBV29-1 and TRBJ2-7; 11 positions match TRBD1. The V gene end was trimmed by 4 bases and the J gene end by 6 bases; junction bases not matched to a gene: 2. Germline V CDR1 and CDR2: SQVTM, ANQGSEA. The length of the CDR3 is 12 residues. CDR3 sequence (DNA): TGCAGCGTTGTAGGGACAGGGGGCGAGCAGTACTTC. Protein product: CSVVGTGGEQYF.

The chain uses TRBV5-1 and TRBJ1-6; tentatively, D is TRBD1 (6 bases). Per the germline V gene, CDR1 is SGHRS and CDR2 is YFSETQ. CDR3 length: 14 amino acids. Between the trimmed V and J ends, which lost 2 bases and 5 bases, there was a span of 8 bases. CDR3 DNA: TGCGCCAGCAGCTTAACAGGGAATAATTCACCCCTCCACTTT. Residues: CASSLTGNNSPLHF.

The rearrangement uses TRBV2 and TRBJ2-3; possibly TRBD1 or TRBD2 for D (6 bases each). Germline V gene data show CDR1 as SNHLY and CDR2 as FYNNEI. Trimming shortened V by 2 bases and J by 5 bases, and 14 bases separated the two germline ends. The CDR3 covers 15 residues. The CDR3 nucleotides read TGTGCCAGCAGTGAAAGTGGGGGGCTGGGAGATACGCAGTATTTT. This encodes CASSESGGLGDTQYF. The complete variable domain, with remaining parts taken from reference TRBV2 and TRBJ2-3, reads EPEVTQTPSHQVTQMGQEVILRCVPISNHLYFYWYRQILGQKVEFLVSFYNNEISEKSEIFDDQFSVERPDGSNFTLKIRSTKLEDSAMYFCASSESGGLGDTQYFGPGTRLTVL.

This clone was observed a handful of times. The V gene is TRBV11-2, the J gene TRBJ1-1; D may be TRBD1 (5 bases). Germline V CDR1 and CDR2: SGHAT, FQNNGV. CDR3 size: 15 residues. V gave up 1 base and J gave up 12 bases, with 21 bases separating them. The chain's CDR3 is CASSLGFLGASMTFF. In DNA, the CDR3 is TGTGCCAGCAGCTTAGGTTTCCTAGGGGCGTCGATGACTTTCTTT.